This section outlines one T cell receptor beta chain sequence together with its context. Researchers ran the PCR with 60 Vbeta and 13 Jbeta primers. Method: immunoSEQ multiplex PCR; TCRdb's copy keeps in-frame clones and lacks some. The sample has 200,000 to 300,000 clones; 82% are singletons. This CDR3 has 13 residues. From germline, CDR1 is SQVTM and CDR2 ANQGSEA. The V and J ends lost 6 bases and 6 bases, in that order; junction bases with no gene match: 10. This record belongs to a study of cytomegalovirus exposure and HLA in healthy donors. The sample comprised PBMCs. The TCR comes from a middle-aged woman in good health and CMV-seropositive. The V and J genes are TRBV29-1 and TRBJ2-5, with 7 bases that match TRBD1. CDR3 region: CSVEPGQSKTQYF. The DNA for the CDR3 is TGCAGCGTGGAACCGGGACAGTCAAAGACCCAGTACTTC.